The 21 T cell receptor beta chains in this list originate from one sample, sequenced in a study of identical twins. TCRdb itself ran the 5' RACE reads through MiXCR, one entry per CDR3 protein. The table lists a few hundred thousand distinct CDR3 sequences, 8% to 11% of them singletons. The sequenced sample consisted of memory T cells sorted from blood. All receptors derive from a man aged 50-60 years in good health.

This clonotype was picked up many times. This chain links TRBV20-1 with TRBJ1-5, with D perhaps TRBD1 (5 bases). V was cut by 0 bases and J by 2 bases, with 11 bases left in between. Germline-derived CDR1 and CDR2 are DFQATT and SNEGSKA (reference sequence). The CDR3 consists of 15 residues. CDR3 protein: CSARDFRVGNQPQHF. The CDR3 region has the DNA TGCAGTGCTAGAGATTTCAGGGTGGGCAATCAGCCCCAGCATTTT.

J is TRBJ2-5 and V is TRBV13; 8 nucleotides agree with TRBD1. The germline V gene encodes CDR1 PRHDT and CDR2 FYEKMQ (reference sequence). This CDR3 is 16 amino acids long. The ends lost 5 bases at V and 4 bases at J; junction bases unmatched: 12. The CDR3 bases are TGTGCCAGCAGCCCTCCCCCCGGACAGGGTCGAGAGACCCAGTACTTC. Translation: CASSPPPGQGRETQYF.

This clonotype was counted only a few times. The V and J genes are TRBV19 and TRBJ2-1; D ambiguous. The CDR3 runs 17 residues. V lost 5 bases to trimming and J lost 0 bases, with 17 bases between them. CDR1 and CDR2 from the germline V gene are LNHDA and SQIVND (reference sequence). CDR3 region: CASSRAETPSSYNEQFF. The CDR3 DNA is TGTGCCAGTAGTCGAGCCGAGACGCCCAGCTCCTACAATGAGCAGTTCTTC. Full variable domain (missing parts from reference TRBV19 and TRBJ2-1): DGGITQSPKYLFRKEGQNVTLSCEQNLNHDAMYWYRQDPGQGLRLIYYSQIVNDFQKGDIAEGYSVSREKKESFPLTVTSAQKNPTAFYLCASSRAETPSSYNEQFFGPGTRLTVL.

This clonotype was seen at least ten times. In DNA form, the CDR3 reads TGCAGTGCTAAGTGGCGGGAGCGAGGAGATACGCAGTATTTT. This sequence encodes CSAKWRERGDTQYF. The chain employs TRBV20-1 and TRBJ2-3; 7 bases are shared with TRBD2. CDR1 DFQATT and CDR2 SNEGSKA come from the germline V gene (reference sequence). Trimming took 4 bases from V and 5 from J; bases not matched to a gene: 9. The CDR3 runs 14 residues.

This clonotype was counted at least ten times. This rearrangement joins TRBV5-1 to TRBJ2-4, with 9 bases aligning to TRBD1. CDR1 and CDR2 (germline): SGHRS, YFSETQ. The trim removed 4 bases at V and 8 bases at J, leaving 7 bases unmatched. This CDR3 is 14 amino acids long. The CDR3 DNA follows: TGCGCCAGCAGCGGGACTGACAGGGGGGACATTCAGTACTTC. Its protein is CASSGTDRGDIQYF. The full variable domain, with the rest looked up from reference TRBV5-1 and TRBJ2-4, is KAGVTQTPRYLIKTRGQQVTLSCSPISGHRSVSWYQQTPGQGLQFLFEYFSETQRNKGNFPGRFSGRQFSNSRSEMNVSTLELGDSALYLCASSGTDRGDIQYFGAGTRLSVL.

The genes are TRBV7-9 and TRBJ1-5, with unresolved D. CDR1 is SEHNR, CDR2 FQNEAQ, per germline (reference sequence). Between the trimmed V and J ends, which lost 1 base and 4 bases, there was a span of 8 bases. The CDR3 consists of 14 residues. The CDR3: CASSLGSVNQPQHF. In nucleotides, the CDR3 is TGTGCCAGCAGCTTAGGTTCGGTGAATCAGCCCCAGCATTTT.

Many counts were recorded for this clonotype. The gene calls are TRBV7-8 and TRBJ1-3; D gene uncertain. Between the trimmed V and J ends, which lost 6 bases and 1 base, there was a span of 7 bases. This CDR3 comprises 13 residues. The V gene's germline CDR1 is SGHVS and CDR2 FQNEAQ. CDR3 nucleotides: TGTGCCAGCAGGCCCCATTCTGGAAACACCATATATTTT. This codes for CASRPHSGNTIYF.

At least ten counts were recorded for this clonotype. The CDR3 loop reads CAISESRRRSSYNSPLHF. In DNA form, the CDR3 reads TGTGCCATCAGTGAGTCGCGCAGACGGAGCTCCTATAATTCACCCCTCCACTTT. The genes are TRBV10-3 and TRBJ1-6; no reliable D call. The germline gives CDR1 ENHRY, CDR2 SYGVKD. This CDR3 is 18 amino acids long. Between the trimmed V and J ends, which lost 0 bases and 0 bases, there was a span of 12 bases.

This clonotype was counted at least ten times. The chain joins TRBV12-3 or TRBV12-4 to TRBJ1-1, with TRBD1 as a possible D gene (5 bases). The V and J ends lost 5 bases and 4 bases respectively, with 14 bases between them. There are 14 residues in the CDR3. CDR3 loop: CASSPTVFGTEAFF. The DNA for the CDR3 is TGTGCCAGCAGTCCGACAGTTTTCGGCACTGAAGCTTTCTTT.

The sample holds many counts of this clonotype. J is TRBJ1-3 and V is TRBV20-1, with TRBD1 matching 11 bases. The CDR3 sequence is 17 residues long. V was clipped by 2 bases and J by 3 bases; unmatched bases: 9. CDR1 is DFQATT and CDR2 is SNEGSKA in the germline V gene (reference sequence). The CDR3 spells CSARTSGQGAYGNTIYF. For the CDR3, the DNA is TGCAGTGCTAGAACATCCGGACAGGGGGCTTATGGAAACACCATATATTTT.

This clonotype turned up a few times. The chain couples TRBV6-5 to TRBJ2-5, with D unclear. This CDR3 contains 14 residues. V was pared by 2 bases and J by 3 bases, with 10 bases between. CDR1 is MNHEY and CDR2 is SVGAGI in the germline V gene. In nucleotides, the CDR3 is TGTGCCAGCAGTTACGATTCTGGGAAAGAGACCCAGTACTTC. Residues: CASSYDSGKETQYF.

The rearrangement joins TRBV30 to TRBJ1-3; 7 bases match TRBD1. Germline CDR1 is GTSNPN and CDR2 is SVGIG (reference sequence). CDR3 size: 19 residues. The V gene end was trimmed by 0 bases and the J gene end by 0 bases; junction bases not matched to a gene: 14. The CDR3 protein is CAWSVPPGQLTNSGNTIYF. CDR3 DNA sequence: TGTGCCTGGAGTGTACCACCGGGACAGCTCACCAACTCTGGAAACACCATATATTTT.

V gene TRBV12-3 or TRBV12-4 combines with J gene TRBJ1-5; D call uncertain. The V and J ends lost 8 bases and 2 bases respectively, with 13 bases between them. The CDR3 is 14 amino acids. This chain's CDR3 is CASANGWGNQPQHF. In DNA, the CDR3 is TGTGCCAGCGCGAACGGCTGGGGCAATCAGCCCCAGCATTTT.

This clonotype was counted a few times. This chain uses TRBV4-2 with TRBJ1-6, with D unresolved. Germline V gene sequence: CDR1 LGHNA, CDR2 YNFKEQ. V lost 0 bases to trimming and J lost 7 bases, with 7 bases between them. The CDR3 runs 14 residues. This chain's CDR3 is CASSQDERNSPLHF. CDR3 in DNA: TGTGCCAGCAGCCAAGATGAAAGGAATTCACCCCTCCACTTT.

The table lists this clonotype with many counts. The chain recombines TRBV4-2 with TRBJ2-5; 10 positions agree with TRBD2. Germline CDR1 is LGHNA and CDR2 is YNFKEQ. V dropped 4 bases and J dropped 2; count of bases not matched to a gene: 10. The CDR3 has 17 amino acids. DNA of the CDR3: TGTGCCAGCAGCCTCAGTGTGAGCGGGGGGGGTCAAGAGACCCAGTACTTC. This encodes CASSLSVSGGGQETQYF.

The chain carries TRBV14 and TRBJ1-6, with a tentative D call TRBD1 (5 bases). Trimming removed 4 bases at V and 5 bases at J, with 12 bases between. The CDR3 is 15 residues long. CDR1 is SGHDN, CDR2 FVKESK, per germline. The CDR3 spells CASSLWGADNSPLHF. The CDR3 nucleotides read TGTGCCAGCAGCCTTTGGGGCGCGGATAATTCACCCCTCCACTTT.

The chain is built from TRBV5-1 and TRBJ2-1; 8 nucleotides agree with TRBD1. The CDR3 loop spans 15 amino acids. Germline CDR1 and CDR2: SGHRS and YFSETQ. Trimming took 4 bases from V and 4 from J; bases not matched to a gene: 7. The CDR3 DNA reads as TGCGCCAGCAGCCAAACGGGACAGGAGTACAATGAGCAGTTCTTC. Protein product: CASSQTGQEYNEQFF.

The V and J genes are TRBV20-1 and TRBJ2-5, with 8 bases that match TRBD2. Germline assignment: CDR1 DFQATT and CDR2 SNEGSKA (reference sequence). There are 15 residues in the CDR3. J gave up 5 bases and V 2 bases, and 10 bases lay outside the gene matches. In DNA, the CDR3 is TGCAGTGCTAGACCCCTGACTAGCGCGATCGAGACCCAGTACTTC. This encodes CSARPLTSAIETQYF.

This clonotype appeared many times. J is TRBJ1-4 and V is TRBV20-1; tentative D call: TRBD1 (6 bases). V lost 6 bases and J 10 bases, leaving 21 bases between the germline ends. CDR3 length: 14 residues. The germline V gene has CDR1 DFQATT and CDR2 SNEGSKA (reference sequence). The CDR3 protein is CSATPPGAVGKLFF. CDR3 sequence (DNA): TGCAGTGCGACACCCCCGGGGGCCGTTGGAAAACTGTTTTTT.

This clonotype was seen repeatedly, ten times or more. This sequence joins TRBV20-1 and TRBJ1-1, with TRBD1 matching over 9 bases. The CDR3 loop spans 15 amino acids. Germline values: CDR1 DFQATT, CDR2 SNEGSKA (reference sequence). V trimming: 6 bases; J trimming: 4 bases; junction bases outside the gene matches: 12. The CDR3 nucleotides are TGCAGTGCCCCGGGACAGGGAAGAGGCGGCACTGAAGCTTTCTTT. Protein sequence: CSAPGQGRGGTEAFF.

This clonotype appeared many times. This chain links TRBV7-3 with TRBJ2-1; no firm D call. V lost 0 bases to trimming and J lost 8 bases, with 8 bases between them. The length of the CDR3 is 13 residues. Looked up from germline, CDR1 is SGHTA and CDR2 is FQGTGA. CDR3 protein: CASSLTFADEQFF. In nucleotides, the CDR3 is TGTGCCAGCAGCTTAACGTTTGCGGATGAGCAGTTCTTC.